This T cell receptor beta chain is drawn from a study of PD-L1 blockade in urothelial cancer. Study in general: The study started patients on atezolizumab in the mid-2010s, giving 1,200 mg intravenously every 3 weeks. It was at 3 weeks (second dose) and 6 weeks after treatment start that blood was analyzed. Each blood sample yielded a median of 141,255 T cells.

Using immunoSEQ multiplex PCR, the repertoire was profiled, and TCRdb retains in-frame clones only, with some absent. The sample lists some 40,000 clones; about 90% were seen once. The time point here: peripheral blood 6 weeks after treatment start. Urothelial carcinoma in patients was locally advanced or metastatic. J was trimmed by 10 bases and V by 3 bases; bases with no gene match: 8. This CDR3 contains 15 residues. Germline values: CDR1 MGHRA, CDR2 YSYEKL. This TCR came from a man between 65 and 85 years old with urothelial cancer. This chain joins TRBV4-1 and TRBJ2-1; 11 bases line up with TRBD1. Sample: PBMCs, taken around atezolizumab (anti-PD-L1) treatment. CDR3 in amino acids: CASSQEGQGAREQFF. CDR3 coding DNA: TGCGCCAGCAGCCAGGAAGGACAGGGGGCAAGGGAGCAGTTCTTC.